These 7 T cell receptor beta chains came from one sample sequenced in a study of blood T cell repertoires in COVID-19. The assay was immunoSEQ multiplex PCR, and TCRdb's table has in-frame clones only and misses some. The profile covers about 29,000 clones, with around 90% appearing a single time and 4.9% taken by the ten largest. The sequencing sample was made of peripheral blood. These receptors all stem from a man between 70 and 80 years old with active COVID-19.

This chain joins TRBV5-1 and TRBJ2-5, with 10 bases identical to TRBD2. CDR1 and CDR2 (germline): SGHRS, YFSETQ. The CDR3 is 16 residues long. Trimming cost V 0 bases and J 4 bases; bases outside gene matches: 6. The CDR3 DNA reads TGCGCCAGCAGCTTGGAGAGCGGGGGGGCCGGAGAGACCCAGTACTTC. It encodes CASSLESGGAGETQYF.

V gene TRBV11-2 combines with J gene TRBJ2-4; D may be TRBD1 (6 bases). This CDR3 region has 17 residues. The germline V gene has CDR1 SGHAT and CDR2 FQNNGV. Trimming left V 1 base short and J 3 bases short, with 16 bases between. The CDR3 bases are TGTGCCAGCAGCTTAGGAGTAACAGGGATGAGCAAAAACATTCAGTACTTC. Translating gives CASSLGVTGMSKNIQYF. The full variable domain, rest sourced from reference TRBV11-2 and TRBJ2-4, is EAGVAQSPRYKIIEKRQSVAFWCNPISGHATLYWYQQILGQGPKLLIQFQNNGVVDDSQLPKDRFSAERLKGVDSTLKIQPAKLEDSAVYLCASSLGVTGMSKNIQYFGAGTRLSVL.

V is TRBV2 and J is TRBJ2-5, with D possibly being TRBD1 (5 bases). Germline lookup yields CDR1 SNHLY and CDR2 FYNNEI. The length of the CDR3 is 15 residues. V lost 0 bases and J lost 5, with 13 bases in between. CDR3 sequence reads: CASSEANQGLETQYF. CDR3 coding DNA: TGTGCCAGCAGTGAAGCAAATCAGGGCCTCGAGACCCAGTACTTC.

The chain uses TRBV7-9 and TRBJ2-3; 15 positions match TRBD2. The CDR3 has 15 amino acids. Germline V gene lookup returns CDR1 SEHNR and CDR2 FQNEAQ (reference sequence). V was clipped by 5 bases and J by 8 bases; unmatched bases: 5. The chain's CDR3 is CASSPPGLAGGTQYF. CDR3 nucleotide sequence: TGTGCCAGCAGCCCCCCGGGACTAGCGGGGGGTACGCAGTATTTT.

The chain uses TRBV7-9 and TRBJ2-7; 7 bases map to TRBD1. The trim removed 3 bases at V and 2 bases at J, leaving 4 bases unmatched. The CDR3 consists of 14 residues. The germline V gene has CDR1 SEHNR and CDR2 FQNEAQ (reference sequence). The CDR3 nucleotides are TGTGCCAGCAGCTTGGACAGGTACACCTACGAGCAGTACTTC. This gives the protein CASSLDRYTYEQYF.

This CDR3 reads CARSWTGGLYQETQYF. CDR3 DNA sequence: TGTGCCAGAAGCTGGACAGGGGGTTTGTACCAAGAGACCCAGTACTTC. This chain joins TRBV5-3 and TRBJ2-5; 10 positions match TRBD1. TRBV5-3 is recorded as an ORF, its role being uncertain. The CDR3 is 16 residues long. V shed 3 bases and J 0 bases; nucleotides not matched to a gene: 5.

A few counts support this clone. The chain links TRBV4-3 to TRBJ2-1, with 15 bases that match TRBD2. CDR3 length equals 15 residues. CDR1 and CDR2 (germline): LGHNA, YSLEER. J lost 7 bases, V lost 4 bases, and 2 bases had no gene match. In DNA form, the CDR3 reads TGCGCCAGCAGCCCAGGGACTAGCGGGGGGAATGAGCAGTTCTTC. As protein: CASSPGTSGGNEQFF.